This T cell receptor (beta chain) was identified during a study of cytomegalovirus exposure and HLA in healthy donors. Whole-study context: In an earlier analysis, around 100 million unique TCR beta sequences were found from some 200 million T cells.

Concerning this clone itself: Its specificity is unknown.

Trimming took 0 bases from V and 1 from J, leaving 9 bases between them. The germline V gene encodes CDR1 KGHSY and CDR2 FQNENV. CDR3 length: 15 amino acids. 13 Jbeta primers and 60 Vbeta primers were used for the PCR. This table comes from immunoSEQ multiplex PCR, and its TCRdb copy is limited to in-frame clones, with some not included. This table holds fewer than 85,000 clones. Study conclusions and caveats: Highest at DRB1 and lowest at HLA-C, TCR association rates differed among HLA loci in a later analysis.

Specimen: PBMCs. The receptor's source is a man aged 25 to 45 in good health and CMV-seronegative. The genes are TRBV16 and TRBJ1-1, with D possibly being TRBD1 (5 bases). CDR3 amino acids: CASSQSGRGNTEAFF. CDR3 DNA sequence: TGTGCCAGCAGCCAATCGGGAAGGGGGAACACTGAAGCTTTCTTT.